The T cell receptor beta chain described here comes from a study of a mutant IDH1 vaccine in newly diagnosed glioma (dated by TCRdb to the early 2020s). The study in broad terms: Patients were given eight vaccinations, in weeks 1, 3, 5, 7, 11, 15, 19 and 23, which matched visits V03 through V10. Vaccination started 4-6 weeks after radiotherapy alone, or was given together with temozolomide cycles in the groups whose treatment included chemotherapy. The roughly 33 treated patients were approximately 60% male and around 40% female, with a mean age of roughly 42 years. Before enrollment, patients had received standard therapy of radiotherapy alone, temozolomide alone, or radiochemotherapy with temozolomide; most received the combination. Peripheral blood was collected at six visits: V03 (baseline), V05, V07, V10, V12 and V13. Longitudinal TCRB deep sequencing was performed for about 25 treated patients wherever samples were available for exploratory analyses.

The library relied on the immunoSEQ multiplex PCR assay. Following the manufacturer's protocol, the hsTCRB Kit was used to amplify rearranged TCR beta chain sequences. TCRB libraries were sequenced on an Illumina MiSeq. The original methods were these. Demultiplexing, trimming and gene mapping were performed with the kit vendor's proprietary platform. TCRdb limited this immuneACCESS table to in-frame rearrangements with V and J called. A share of clones is missing; checked studies link under half to unresolved V genes, and the rest is unexplained. V, J and clone size derive from that table, while D and trimming were established from the DNA sequence. The sample profile shows over 55,000 clones; 84% of them were found once. The top ten hold approximately 3.8% of the sample. The sample's time point, from its label and the paper: week 11, during vaccination. Each vaccine dose was 300 ug of a 20-mer mutant IDH1 peptide in Montanide, given subcutaneously with topical imiquimod. Donors had newly diagnosed WHO grade 3 or 4 IDH1-mutant astrocytomas with loss of nuclear ATRX. The samples were drawn from NOA16, a multicentre, single-arm, open-label phase I trial in Germany that tested a mutant IDH1 peptide vaccine in humans for the first time. The DNeasy Blood and Tissue Kit was used to extract genomic DNA from EDTA blood for TCRB sequencing.

With regard to this clone: Its antigen is still unknown. Per-nucleotide qualities are absent, and no much larger clonotype sits a single base away.

Results and caveats for the whole study, not just this receptor: PBMC samples for TCRB deep sequencing were selected based on availability. Changes in the top peripheral T cell clonotypes picked up by TCRB sequencing did not appear to be linked to pseudoprogression. Vaccine-induced immune responses across multiple MHC alleles were detected in approximately 93% of patients. The authors noted that analyses of patient blood samples could not be reproduced because of sample limitations.

Sequences SGHNT (CDR1) and YYREEE (CDR2) are obtained from the germline V gene (reference sequence). Including the terminal cysteine and phenylalanine, the CDR3 comprises 13 residues. Solely the CDR3 DNA is kept, with 39 bases framed from the first base. The germline V end is reduced by 4 bases and the J end by 5 bases; junction bases left unmatched: 5. Sequences were derived from PBMCs, sampled from a glioma patient whose treatment included an IDH1 peptide vaccine. The chain is made from TRBV5-4 and TRBJ1-1, and TRBD1 aligns with 7 junction nucleotides. The TCR comes from a man younger than 40 with glioma. At the DNA level, the sequence is TGTGCCAGCAGCCCCCAGGGGGAAACTGAAGCTTTCTTT. Translated, this is CASSPQGETEAFF.